The 17 T cell receptor beta chains given below trace back to one sample, sequenced in a study of OX40 agonist ivuxolimab in advanced cancers. Method: immunoSEQ multiplex PCR; TCRdb's copy keeps in-frame clones and lacks some. The table lists roughly 30,000 clones, about 90% of them singletons. Source: CD4+ or CD8+ T cells sorted from blood, taken in a trial of the OX40 agonist ivuxolimab. The receptors were gathered from an adult with an advanced solid tumor such as melanoma, head and neck, liver or kidney cancer.

The V and J genes are TRBV11-2 and TRBJ2-1, with D perhaps matching TRBD1 (6 bases). From germline, CDR1 is SGHAT and CDR2 FQNNGV. V was clipped by 1 base and J by 0 bases, with 16 bases between them. The CDR3 spans 18 residues. For the CDR3, the DNA is TGTGCCAGCAGCTTAGGCTACGGGGACACCCACTCCTACAATGAGCAGTTCTTC. Encoded protein: CASSLGYGDTHSYNEQFF.

This sequence joins TRBV9 and TRBJ2-1; D gene ambiguous. Germline V gene sequence: CDR1 SGDLS, CDR2 YYNGEE. The CDR3 contains 11 residues. Trimming took off 7 bases at V and 9 bases at J, with 11 bases between the two ends. The CDR3 sequence is CASGPQAEQFF. The CDR3 nucleotides are TGTGCCAGCGGCCCTCAAGCTGAGCAGTTCTTC. Filled out from reference TRBV9 and TRBJ2-1, the complete variable domain reads DSGVTQTPKHLITATGQRVTLRCSPRSGDLSVYWYQQSLDQGLQFLIQYYNGEERAKGNILERFSAQQFPDLHSELNLSSLELGDSALYFCASGPQAEQFFGPGTRLTVL.

The chain couples TRBV18 to TRBJ2-7, with D possibly being TRBD1 (6 bases). This CDR3 is built from 14 residues. The germline CDR1 and CDR2 sequences are KGHSH and LQKENI. V lost 5 bases and J lost 3, with 14 bases in between. CDR3 protein: CASSTRGYFYEQYF. CDR3 coding DNA: TGTGCCAGCTCAACCAGGGGTTACTTCTACGAGCAGTACTTC.

The chain employs TRBV28 and TRBJ2-1; TRBD2 aligns across 8 bases. Looked up from germline, CDR1 is MDHEN and CDR2 is SYDVKM. This CDR3 comprises 14 residues. V was pared by 10 bases and J by 8 bases, with 13 bases of the junction left unmatched. CDR3 sequence reads: CATHGGGGRYEQFF. The CDR3 DNA reads TGTGCCACCCACGGGGGCGGGGGGCGATATGAGCAGTTCTTC.

The V gene is TRBV27, the J gene TRBJ2-7; D might be TRBD1 (6 bases). V lost 5 bases and J lost 2, with 13 bases in between. From germline, CDR1 is MNHEY and CDR2 SMNVEV (reference sequence). The CDR3 length is 14 residues. The CDR3 here is CASSKQTGPYEQYF. The CDR3 coding sequence is TGTGCCAGCAGTAAACAGACAGGTCCCTACGAGCAGTACTTC.

In this sample, this clone turned up a few times. The chain has TRBV7-6 and TRBJ2-1; 11 nucleotides agree with TRBD2. Unmatched junction bases numbered 7, after V lost 5 bases and J lost 4 bases. The germline gives CDR1 SGHVS, CDR2 FNYEAQ. This CDR3 has 16 amino acids. The CDR3 reads CASSLQLAGEYNEQFF. CDR3 in DNA: TGTGCCAGCAGCCTACAACTAGCGGGAGAATACAATGAGCAGTTCTTC.

The chain combines TRBV2 with TRBJ2-1; D call uncertain. The germline CDR1 and CDR2 sequences are SNHLY and FYNNEI. The CDR3 length is 10 residues. V dropped 7 bases and J dropped 4 bases, with 2 bases sitting between them. In nucleotides, the CDR3 is TGTGCCAGCACTTACAATGAGCAGTTCTTC. It codes for CASTYNEQFF.

The chain uses TRBV6-5 and TRBJ2-3; TRBD2 is a possible D gene (6 bases). The CDR3 is made up of 13 amino acids. The ends were cut back, 0 bases at V and 9 bases at J, with 10 bases in the middle. Germline lookup yields CDR1 MNHEY and CDR2 SVGAGI. CDR3 sequence: CASSYSTGETQYF. CDR3 coding DNA: TGTGCCAGCAGTTACTCGACGGGGGAAACGCAGTATTTT.

The chain employs TRBV19 and TRBJ2-7; D call uncertain. Per germline, CDR1 LNHDA and CDR2 SQIVND (reference sequence). V was cut by 1 base and J by 2 bases, with 12 bases left in between. CDR3 length equals 15 residues. DNA of the CDR3: TGTGCCAGTAGTATAGCCTACCAGAAGACCTACGAGCAGTACTTC. It codes for CASSIAYQKTYEQYF.

This chain joins TRBV29-1 and TRBJ1-4; D not resolved. Trimming removed 7 bases from V and 7 bases from J, with 13 bases in between. This CDR3 is 12 amino acids long. Germline V gene data show CDR1 as SQVTM and CDR2 as ANQGSEA. The CDR3 coding sequence is TGCAGCGCTACGGGCGAGAGTGAAAAACTGTTTTTT. Encoded protein: CSATGESEKLFF.

The CDR3 here is CATAPIQVTRLTYEQYF. Written as DNA, the CDR3 is TGTGCCACCGCACCAATACAGGTTACCCGCTTGACCTACGAGCAGTACTTC. The chain links TRBV7-6 to TRBJ2-7; D may be TRBD1 (5 bases). CDR1 is SGHVS and CDR2 is FNYEAQ in the germline V gene. The ends were cut back, 10 bases at V and 2 bases at J, with 27 bases in the middle. The CDR3 spans 17 residues.

The chain uses TRBV27 and TRBJ1-1; D unresolved. CDR3 length equals 13 residues. Trimming stripped 2 bases from V and 2 bases from J, with 6 bases between. Germline loops: CDR1 MNHEY, CDR2 SMNVEV (reference sequence). CDR3 protein: CASSLVVNTEAFF. In nucleotides, the CDR3 is TGTGCCAGCAGTTTAGTAGTAAACACTGAAGCTTTCTTT.

This sequence joins TRBV4-1 and TRBJ1-3; possibly TRBD1 for D (5 bases). The V end was cut by 3 bases, the J end by 2 bases, with 14 bases between. The germline V gene has CDR1 MGHRA and CDR2 YSYEKL. CDR3 size: 16 residues. The CDR3 DNA sequence: TGCGCCAGCAGCCAGGTCCAGGGTACCCCTGGAAACACCATATATTTT. Residues: CASSQVQGTPGNTIYF.

The chain joins TRBV18 to TRBJ2-1; TRBD2 matches at 9 bases. V shed 0 bases and J 10 bases; nucleotides not matched to a gene: 10. Looked up from germline, CDR1 is KGHSH and CDR2 is LQKENI. The CDR3 is 16 amino acids. CDR3 residues: CASSPPLAGSPREQFF. The DNA of the CDR3 is TGTGCCAGCTCACCACCCCTAGCGGGGTCCCCACGGGAGCAGTTCTTC. Looking up the rest from reference TRBV18 and TRBJ2-1 gives the full variable domain: NAGVMQNPRHLVRRRGQEARLRCSPMKGHSHVYWYRQLPEEGLKFMVYLQKENIIDESGMPKERFSAEFPKEGPSILRIQQVVRGDSAAYFCASSPPLAGSPREQFFGPGTRLTVL.

The chain combines TRBV6-6 with TRBJ2-7; D not certain. Trimming stripped 0 bases from V and 0 bases from J, with 6 bases between. The CDR3 length is 14 residues. CDR1 MNHNY and CDR2 SVGAGI come from the germline V gene (reference sequence). The CDR3 loop is CASSYSTSSYEQYF. The CDR3 DNA reads TGTGCCAGCAGTTACTCTACCAGCTCCTACGAGCAGTACTTC.

V is TRBV7-9 and J is TRBJ2-7, with TRBD1 matching 9 bases. This CDR3 is built from 16 residues. J gave up 2 bases and V 3 bases, and 8 bases lay outside the gene matches. Per germline, CDR1 SEHNR and CDR2 FQNEAQ (reference sequence). CDR3 residues: CASSFTGGAGAYEQYF. CDR3 DNA sequence: TGTGCCAGCAGCTTCACAGGGGGCGCAGGAGCCTACGAGCAGTACTTC.

The chain has TRBV6-4 and TRBJ1-2; D is unresolved. This CDR3 has 15 residues. Trimming took 4 bases from V and 0 from J, leaving 12 bases between them. Germline V gives CDR1 MRHNA, CDR2 SNTAGT. CDR3 sequence reads: CASSAYSTANYGYTF. The CDR3 DNA is TGTGCCAGCAGTGCCTACAGTACAGCTAACTATGGCTACACCTTC.